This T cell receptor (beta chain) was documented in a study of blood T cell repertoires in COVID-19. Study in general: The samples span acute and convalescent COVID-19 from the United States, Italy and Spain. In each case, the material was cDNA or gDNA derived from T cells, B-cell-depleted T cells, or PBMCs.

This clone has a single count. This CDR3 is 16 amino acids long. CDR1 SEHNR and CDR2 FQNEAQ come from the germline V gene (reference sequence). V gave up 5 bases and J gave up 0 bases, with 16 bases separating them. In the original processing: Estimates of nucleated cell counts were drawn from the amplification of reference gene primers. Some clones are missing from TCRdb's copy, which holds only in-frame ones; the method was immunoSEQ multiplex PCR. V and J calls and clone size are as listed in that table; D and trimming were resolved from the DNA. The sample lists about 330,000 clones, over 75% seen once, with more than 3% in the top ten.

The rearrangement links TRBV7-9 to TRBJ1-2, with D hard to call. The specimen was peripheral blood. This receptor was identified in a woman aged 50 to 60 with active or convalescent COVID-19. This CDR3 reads CASSPSAGSANYGYTF. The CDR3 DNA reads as TGTGCCAGCAGCCCCTCGGCGGGGTCGGCTAACTATGGCTACACCTTC.